This T cell receptor (beta chain) derives from a study of T cell changes during pregnancy in multiple sclerosis (dated by TCRdb to between 2018 and 2021). The study in broad terms: In women with multiple sclerosis, the researchers looked at how the T cell repertoire shifted as pregnancy progressed.

As to this clone: Its antigen is unknown. No qualities accompany the bases; no much larger clone lies one base away.

To prepare the library, the immunoSEQ multiplex PCR assay was applied. Entries here come from immuneACCESS through TCRdb and include only in-frame sequences with V and J called. Some clones fail to appear in such tables; in the studies checked, an unresolved V gene covers under half of the shortfall, and the cause of the remainder is unknown. For this sample the table gives almost 50,000 clones, of which 92% were detected only once. The ten most abundant clones make up approximately 0.39% of the sample. This specimen consisted of CD4+ T cells from peripheral blood mononuclear cells, obtained in the second trimester of pregnancy. The receptor was derived from a female donor in good health, enrolled as a control in a pregnancy study.

The CDR3 region has the sequence CASSPGQGLGSPLHF. The bases read TGTGCCAGCAGCCCAGGACAGGGTTTGGGATCACCCCTCCACTTT. The V and J genes are TRBV7-2 and TRBJ1-6; TRBD1 matches 8 bases in the middle. The germline V gene provides CDR1 SGHTA and CDR2 FQGNSA. Germline trimming: 5 bases from V, 10 bases from J; junction bases outside gene matches: 10. The CDR3, from cysteine to phenylalanine, totals 15 residues. Just the 45-base CDR3 DNA is kept, in frame starting at base 1.